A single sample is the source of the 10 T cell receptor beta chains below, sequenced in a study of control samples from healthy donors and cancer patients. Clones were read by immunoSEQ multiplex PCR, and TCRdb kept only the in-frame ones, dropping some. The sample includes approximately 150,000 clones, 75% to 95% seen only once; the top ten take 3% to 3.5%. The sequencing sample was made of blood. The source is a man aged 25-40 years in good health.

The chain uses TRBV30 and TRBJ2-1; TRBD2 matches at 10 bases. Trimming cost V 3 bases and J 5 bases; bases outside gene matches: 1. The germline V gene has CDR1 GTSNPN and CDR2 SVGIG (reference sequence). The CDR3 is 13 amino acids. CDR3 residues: CAWRLAGHNEQFF. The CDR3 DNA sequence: TGTGCCTGGAGACTAGCGGGGCACAATGAGCAGTTCTTC.

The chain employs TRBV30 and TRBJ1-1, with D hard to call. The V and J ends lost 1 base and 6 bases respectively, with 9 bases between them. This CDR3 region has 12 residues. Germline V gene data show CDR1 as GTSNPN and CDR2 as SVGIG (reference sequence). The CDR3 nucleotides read TGTGCCTGGAGTGACAGTAGACCTGAAGCTTTCTTT. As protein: CAWSDSRPEAFF.

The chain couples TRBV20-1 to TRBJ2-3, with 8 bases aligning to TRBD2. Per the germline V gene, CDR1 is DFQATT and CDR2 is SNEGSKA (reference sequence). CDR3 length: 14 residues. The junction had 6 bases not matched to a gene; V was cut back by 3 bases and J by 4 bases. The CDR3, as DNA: TGCAGTGCTAGTGGAGCGGGGGCATCAGATACGCAGTATTTT. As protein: CSASGAGASDTQYF.

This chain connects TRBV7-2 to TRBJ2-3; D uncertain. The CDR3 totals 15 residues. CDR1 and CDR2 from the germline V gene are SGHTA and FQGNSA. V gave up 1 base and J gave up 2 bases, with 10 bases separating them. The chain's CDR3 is CASSLGPAVTDTQYF. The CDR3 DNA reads TGTGCCAGCAGCTTAGGTCCGGCCGTCACAGATACGCAGTATTTT.

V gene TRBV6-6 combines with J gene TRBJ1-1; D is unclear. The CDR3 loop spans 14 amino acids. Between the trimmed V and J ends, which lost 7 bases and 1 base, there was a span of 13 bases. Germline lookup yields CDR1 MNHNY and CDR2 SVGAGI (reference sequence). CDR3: CASTPLGSNTEAFF. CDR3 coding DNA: TGTGCCAGCACCCCTCTGGGCTCGAACACTGAAGCTTTCTTT.

CDR3 sequence (DNA): TGTGCCAGCAGCTTAGATACGCGGGGGGCGCGTCTCACTGAAGCTTTCTTT. Amino acid sequence: CASSLDTRGARLTEAFF. V is TRBV11-2 and J is TRBJ1-1; possible D gene TRBD1, 6 bases. V was clipped by 0 bases and J by 4 bases, with 18 bases between them. Germline lookup yields CDR1 SGHAT and CDR2 FQNNGV. This CDR3 is built from 17 residues.

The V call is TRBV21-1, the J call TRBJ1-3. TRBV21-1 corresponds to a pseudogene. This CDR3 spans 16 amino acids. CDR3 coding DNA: TGTGCCAGCAGCAATTGGTCCGCTACCTCTGGAAACACCATATATTTT. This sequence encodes CASSNWSATSGNTIYF.

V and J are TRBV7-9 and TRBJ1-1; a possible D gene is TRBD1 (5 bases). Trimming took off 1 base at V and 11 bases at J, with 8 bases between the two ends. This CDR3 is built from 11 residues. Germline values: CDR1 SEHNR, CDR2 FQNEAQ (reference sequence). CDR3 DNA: TGTGCCAGCAGCTTAGGACAGAGGGCTTTCTTT. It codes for CASSLGQRAFF.

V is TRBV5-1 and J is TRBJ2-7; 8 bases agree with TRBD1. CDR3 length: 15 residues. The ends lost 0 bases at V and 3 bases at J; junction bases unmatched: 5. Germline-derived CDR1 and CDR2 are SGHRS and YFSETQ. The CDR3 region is CASSLDGQGVYEQYF. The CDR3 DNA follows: TGCGCCAGCAGCTTGGATGGACAGGGTGTCTACGAGCAGTACTTC.

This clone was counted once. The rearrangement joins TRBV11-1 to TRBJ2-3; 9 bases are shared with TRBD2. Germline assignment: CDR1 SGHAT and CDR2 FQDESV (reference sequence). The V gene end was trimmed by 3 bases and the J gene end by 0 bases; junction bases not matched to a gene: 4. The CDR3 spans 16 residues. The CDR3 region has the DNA TGTGCCAGCAGCTTTCGGCTAGCGGGGAGCACAGATACGCAGTATTTT. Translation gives CASSFRLAGSTDTQYF.